This T cell receptor beta chain was profiled in a study of cytomegalovirus exposure and HLA in healthy donors. Remarks on this clone: As yet, its antigen is unknown.

Primers included in the PCR were 60 Vbeta and 13 Jbeta primers. TCRdb's table, derived via immunoSEQ multiplex PCR, lists solely in-frame clones and lacks some. The sample records approximately 140,000 clones, almost 80% being singletons. Germline V gives CDR1 LGHNA, CDR2 YSLEER. This CDR3 has 15 amino acids. V shed 3 bases, J shed 6 bases, and the junction held 6 bases outside the gene matches. General observations from the study: It was approximately 150 TCR beta chains that were listed as cytomegalovirus-associated. In a later analysis, CMV-associated beta chains were mostly HLA-associated, it appeared. Cytomegalovirus status, reportedly, was diagnosed with high specificity and sensitivity by the classifier. Some V segments (TRBV6-2 and TRBV6-3 among them) were excluded as indistinguishable.

Sequenced material: PBMCs. This TCR came from a man in his late teens or twenties in good health and CMV-seronegative. V usage is TRBV4-3 and J usage is TRBJ2-1, with 9 bases lining up with TRBD2. CDR3 region: CASSHPGLASNEQFF. The CDR3 DNA is TGCGCCAGCAGCCACCCGGGACTAGCTTCCAATGAGCAGTTCTTC.